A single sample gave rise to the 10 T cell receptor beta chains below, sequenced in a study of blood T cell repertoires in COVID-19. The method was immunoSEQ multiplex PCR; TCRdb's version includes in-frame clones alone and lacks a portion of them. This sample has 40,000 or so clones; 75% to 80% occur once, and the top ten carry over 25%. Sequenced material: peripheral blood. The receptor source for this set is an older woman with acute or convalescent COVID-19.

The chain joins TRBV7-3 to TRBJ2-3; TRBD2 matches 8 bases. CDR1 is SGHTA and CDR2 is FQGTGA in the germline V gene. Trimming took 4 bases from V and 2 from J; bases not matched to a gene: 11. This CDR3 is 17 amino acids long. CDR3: CASSSQGGGPNTDTQYF. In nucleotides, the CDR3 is TGTGCCAGCAGCTCCCAGGGCGGGGGGCCTAACACAGATACGCAGTATTTT.

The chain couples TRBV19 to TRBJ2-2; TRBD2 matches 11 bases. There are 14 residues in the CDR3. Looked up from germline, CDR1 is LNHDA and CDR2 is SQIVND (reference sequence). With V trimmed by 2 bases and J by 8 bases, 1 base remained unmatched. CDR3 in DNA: TGTGCCAGTAGTATACGACTAGCGGGGGGGGAGCTGTTTTTT. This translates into CASSIRLAGGELFF.

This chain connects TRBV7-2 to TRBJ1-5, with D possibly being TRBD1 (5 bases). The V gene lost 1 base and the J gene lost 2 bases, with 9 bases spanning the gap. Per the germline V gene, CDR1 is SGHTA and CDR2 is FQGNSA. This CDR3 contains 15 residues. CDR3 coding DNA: TGTGCCAGCAGCTTAGGCCAGGGTCGCAATCAGCCCCAGCATTTT. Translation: CASSLGQGRNQPQHF.

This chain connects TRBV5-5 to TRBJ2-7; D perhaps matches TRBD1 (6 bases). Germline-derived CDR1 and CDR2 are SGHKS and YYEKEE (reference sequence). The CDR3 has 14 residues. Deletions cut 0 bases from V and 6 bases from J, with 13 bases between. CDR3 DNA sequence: TGTGCCAGCAGCTTGGGAGACAGGCTGATCGAGCAGTACTTC. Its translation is CASSLGDRLIEQYF.

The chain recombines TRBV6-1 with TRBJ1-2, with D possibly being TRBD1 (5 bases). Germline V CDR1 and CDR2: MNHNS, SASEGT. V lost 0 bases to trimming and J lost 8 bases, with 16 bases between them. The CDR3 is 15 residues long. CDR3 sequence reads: CASSEAPRDNFGYTF. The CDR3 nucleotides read TGTGCCAGCAGTGAAGCGCCCAGGGATAATTTCGGCTACACCTTC.

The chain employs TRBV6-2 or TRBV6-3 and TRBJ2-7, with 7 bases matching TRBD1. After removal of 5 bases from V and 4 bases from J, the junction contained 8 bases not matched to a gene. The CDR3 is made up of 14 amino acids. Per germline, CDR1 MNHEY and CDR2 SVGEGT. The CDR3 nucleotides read TGTGCCAGCAGTGGTACAGGGGAACAATACGAGCAGTACTTC. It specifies CASSGTGEQYEQYF.

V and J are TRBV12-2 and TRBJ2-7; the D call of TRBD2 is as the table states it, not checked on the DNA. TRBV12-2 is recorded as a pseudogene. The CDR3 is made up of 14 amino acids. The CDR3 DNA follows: TGTGCAAGTCGCTTAGGAGTACTTTGCTACGAGCAGTACTTC. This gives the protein CASRLGVLCYEQYF.

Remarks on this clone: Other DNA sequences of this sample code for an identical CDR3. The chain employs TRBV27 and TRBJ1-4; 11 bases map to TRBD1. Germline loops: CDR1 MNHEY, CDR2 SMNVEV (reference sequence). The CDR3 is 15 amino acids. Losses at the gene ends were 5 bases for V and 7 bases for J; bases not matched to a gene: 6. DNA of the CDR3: TGTGCCAGCAGTCGGGGACAGGGGGGTGGTGAAAAACTGTTTTTT. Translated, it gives CASSRGQGGGEKLFF.

CDR3 region: CASSILRRERGHQPQHF. CDR3 DNA sequence: TGTGCCAGTAGTATCTTGAGAAGGGAAAGGGGCCATCAGCCCCAGCATTTT. The rearrangement joins TRBV19 to TRBJ1-5, with D tentatively TRBD1 (5 bases). The CDR3 runs to 17 residues. V dropped 3 bases and J dropped 5 bases, with 20 bases sitting between them. CDR1 and CDR2 (germline): LNHDA, SQIVND (reference sequence).

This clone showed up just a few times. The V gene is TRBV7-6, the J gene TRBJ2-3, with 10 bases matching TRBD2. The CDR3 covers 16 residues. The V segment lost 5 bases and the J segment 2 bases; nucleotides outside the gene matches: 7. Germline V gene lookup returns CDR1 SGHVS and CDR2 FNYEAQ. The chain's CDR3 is CASSPALAGATDTQYF. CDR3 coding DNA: TGTGCCAGCAGCCCTGCGCTAGCGGGAGCCACAGATACGCAGTATTTT.